This T cell receptor (beta chain) was observed in a study of blood T cell repertoires in COVID-19. Study at large: PBMCs, B-cell-depleted T cells, or T cells were the source of the cDNA or gDNA that made up the material.

Data came from immunoSEQ multiplex PCR; TCRdb stores just in-frame clones and leaves some out. The table includes approximately 65,000 clones, roughly 87% detected once. Germline values: CDR1 MDHEN, CDR2 SYDVKM. The CDR3 is 14 residues long. Losses at the gene ends were 5 bases for V and 2 bases for J; bases not matched to a gene: 2. This TCR was recovered from a man aged 50-60 years with COVID-19, enrolled during active disease. Source material: peripheral blood. The chain joins TRBV28 to TRBJ1-3; 8 positions agree with TRBD1. The CDR3 DNA reads TGTGCCAGCAGTCCGGACAGGGCTGGAAACACCATATATTTT. Amino acids: CASSPDRAGNTIYF.